The clone carrying this TCR beta chain was found many times. This sample is part of a study of regulatory T cells in long-lasting Graves disease. Described time point: persistent/refractory GD, antithyroid drugs over 5 years with positive TRAb. PBMC-extracted RNA yielded the TCR library. CDR3 regions were amplified by Arm-PCR using iRepertoire HTBI primers to build TCR beta libraries. TCRdb re-called the multiplex PCR reads through MiXCR, storing one row per CDR3 protein. Of 400,000 to 500,000 distinct CDR3 sequences listed, around 20% are singletons. Per the germline V gene, CDR1 is MGHDK and CDR2 is SYGVNS. Trimming took off 4 bases at V and 1 base at J, with 19 bases between the two ends. The CDR3 runs to 18 residues.

The sample consisted of peripheral blood mononuclear cells (PBMCs), taken when the disease was refractory, from a patient treated with antithyroid drugs. V and J are TRBV25-1 and TRBJ1-4, with D hard to call. The sequence was collected from a female donor with Graves disease. The CDR3 DNA follows: TGTGCCAGCAGTGGCCTCGGACGGAGGAGTGGAACTAATGAAAAACTGTTTTTT. It encodes CASSGLGRRSGTNEKLFF. Variable domain in full (rest from reference TRBV25-1 and TRBJ1-4): EADIYQTPRYLVIGTGKKITLECSQTMGHDKMYWYQQDPGMELHLIHYSYGVNSTEKGDLSSESTVSRIRTEHFPLTLESARPSHTSQYLCASSGLGRRSGTNEKLFFGSGTQLSVL.